A selection of T cell receptor beta chains follows, all from one sample in a study of blood T cell repertoires in COVID-19. Sequenced by immunoSEQ multiplex PCR; TCRdb stores in-frame clones only, minus some. The table records 99,000 or so clones, about 85% of them present only once. Input material: peripheral blood. The receptors were sampled from a man between 50 and 59 years old with acute or convalescent COVID-19. The CDR3 runs from the conserved cysteine through the conserved F or W. D genes are given only for firm matches. Size is omitted from some rows. Given values are once, few, many or a class for expanded clones.

j_gene,v_gene,d_gene,abundance,CDR3aa,CDR3nt
TRBJ2-7,TRBV11-1,TRBD1,once,CASSLGQGLYEQYF,TGTGCCAGCAGCCTGGGACAGGGCCTCTACGAGCAGTACTTC
TRBJ1-6,TRBV3-1/TRBV3-2,-,-,CASSQRGIRSSPLHF,TGTGCCAGCAGCCAGAGGGGGATACGGAGTTCACCCCTCCACTTT
TRBJ2-1,TRBV4-2,TRBD1,-,CASSAGFGTGYNEQFF,TGTGCCAGCAGCGCCGGTTTCGGGACAGGGTACAATGAGCAGTTCTTC
TRBJ2-5,TRBV28,TRBD1,once,CASSSGTGGQETQYF,TGTGCCAGCAGCTCCGGGACAGGGGGCCAAGAGACCCAGTACTTC
TRBJ1-3,TRBV28,-,-,CASSPGVGETSGNTIYF,TGTGCCAGCAGTCCAGGGGTGGGGGAAACGTCTGGAAACACCATATATTTT
TRBJ1-1,TRBV7-9,-,few,CASSLISRNTEAFF,TGTGCCAGCAGCTTAATTTCCCGGAACACTGAAGCTTTCTTT
TRBJ1-5,TRBV19,-,-,CASSIYRDGQPQHF,TGTGCCAGTAGTATATACAGGGATGGACAGCCCCAGCATTTT
TRBJ2-5,TRBV29-1,-,once,CSALRPPGKTQYF,TGCAGCGCCCTGCGGCCCCCCGGCAAGACCCAGTACTTC
TRBJ1-1,TRBV11-3,-,-,CASSLGAGREAFF,TGTGCCAGCAGCTTAGGGGCAGGAAGAGAAGCTTTCTTT
TRBJ2-3,TRBV5-5,TRBD2,few,CASSWTSGSADTQYF,TGTGCCAGCAGCTGGACTAGCGGGAGTGCAGATACGCAGTATTTT
TRBJ1-2,TRBV4-2,TRBD1,-,CASSQGDRGLYGYTF,TGTGCCAGCAGCCAGGGGGACAGGGGGCTTTATGGCTACACCTTC
TRBJ2-7,TRBV6-5,TRBD1,-,CASSYSPPGQGHEQYF,TGTGCCAGCAGTTACTCGCCCCCGGGACAGGGTCACGAGCAGTACTTC
TRBJ2-1,TRBV7-9,TRBD1,-,CASSLQIAGGIYNEQFF,TGTGCCAGCAGCCTACAAATCGCAGGGGGCATCTACAATGAGCAGTTCTTC
TRBJ1-1,TRBV20-1,-,-,CSAIQDTEAFF,TGCAGTGCCATACAAGACACTGAAGCTTTCTTT
TRBJ1-2,TRBV19,TRBD1,few,CASTVDRGRLGYGYTF,TGTGCGAGTACGGTGGACAGGGGGCGACTGGGCTATGGCTACACCTTC
TRBJ2-7,TRBV2,-,few,CASRRDHYEQYF,TGTGCCAGCAGGCGGGACCACTACGAGCAGTACTTC
TRBJ2-1,TRBV5-1,-,-,CASSPLSQGGNEQFF,TGCGCCAGCAGCCCTCTATCTCAGGGTGGCAATGAGCAGTTCTTC
TRBJ1-5,TRBV6-1,-,few,CASSDTIQQPQHF,TGTGCCAGCAGTGACACAATCCAGCAGCCCCAGCATTTT
TRBJ1-4,TRBV20-1,-,-,CSASGGGYEKLFF,TGCAGTGCTAGTGGCGGGGGCTATGAAAAACTGTTTTTT
TRBJ2-2,TRBV18,-,-,CASSPPSVDTGELFF,TGTGCCAGCTCACCACCCAGCGTTGACACCGGGGAGCTGTTTTTT
TRBJ1-2,TRBV6-5,-,-,CASSYVAGRRPQF,TGTGCCAGCAGTTACGTTGCGGGACGCCGTCCCCAATTC
TRBJ1-5,TRBV4-1,TRBD1,-,CASSQEGGGLQPQHF,TGCGCCAGCAGCCAAGAAGGGGGCGGGCTTCAGCCCCAGCATTTT
TRBJ1-1,TRBV27,-,-,CASSLNGGGTEAFF,TGTGCCAGCAGTCTAAATGGGGGCGGCACTGAAGCTTTCTTT
TRBJ2-2,TRBV15,-,few,CATSPRGGGEYTGELFF,TGTGCCACCAGCCCTCGAGGGGGGGGAGAGTACACCGGGGAGCTGTTTTTT
TRBJ2-7,TRBV6-5,-,-,CASGDGYEQYF,TGTGCCAGCGGAGACGGCTACGAGCAGTACTTC
TRBJ2-7,TRBV7-9,-,-,CASSSPGTIYEQYF,TGTGCCAGCAGCTCCCCAGGGACAATCTACGAGCAGTACTTC
TRBJ1-2,TRBV27,TRBD1,-,CASSLSPTGGRGYTF,TGTGCCAGCAGTTTATCTCCGACAGGGGGCCGTGGCTACACCTTC
TRBJ2-1,TRBV9,-,-,CASSVVAGPYNEQFF,TGTGCCAGCAGCGTAGTGGCAGGGCCCTACAATGAGCAGTTCTTC
TRBJ2-2,TRBV6-5,-,-,CATQGGSTNTGELFF,TGTGCCACCCAGGGAGGATCGACGAACACCGGGGAGCTGTTTTTT
TRBJ1-6,TRBV19,TRBD1,-,CASSLGQGGLSPLHF,TGTGCCAGTAGTCTGGGACAGGGAGGTTTATCACCCCTCCACTTT
TRBJ2-3,TRBV27,TRBD1,-,CASSVLRTDRGPDTQYF,TGTGCCAGCAGTGTCCTAAGGACAGACAGGGGTCCAGATACGCAGTATTTT
TRBJ2-2,TRBV5-3,TRBD1,-,CARSMTGVARAGELFF,TGTGCCAGAAGCATGACAGGGGTGGCTCGCGCCGGGGAGCTGTTTTTT
TRBJ2-1,TRBV2,-,once,CAGNRLASYNEQFF,TGTGCCGGAAATAGACTTGCCTCCTACAATGAGCAGTTCTTC
TRBJ2-3,TRBV12-3/TRBV12-4,-,once,CASTAADTQYF,TGTGCCAGCACGGCGGCAGATACGCAGTATTTT
TRBJ2-2,TRBV29-1,-,-,CSVEFDRTGELFF,TGCAGCGTTGAATTCGACAGGACCGGGGAGCTGTTTTTT
TRBJ1-6,TRBV30,-,few,CAWRYMWHPLHF,TGTGCCTGGAGATACATGTGGCATCCCCTCCACTTT
TRBJ2-1,TRBV9,TRBD2,-,CASSVGLAGVGYNEQFF,TGTGCCAGCAGCGTAGGACTAGCGGGAGTTGGTTACAATGAGCAGTTCTTC
TRBJ1-2,TRBV6-5,-,-,CASRAGPGYTF,TGTGCCAGCAGGGCAGGGCCTGGCTACACCTTC
TRBJ1-2,TRBV7-2,TRBD1,-,CASSLVGDRGWHGYTF,TGTGCCAGCAGCTTAGTAGGAGACAGGGGTTGGCATGGCTACACCTTC
TRBJ2-5,TRBV11-3,-,once,CASSLGLDWSQETQYF,TGTGCCAGCAGCTTAGGGCTAGACTGGTCTCAAGAGACCCAGTACTTC
TRBJ2-7,TRBV7-3,-,-,CASSPGRDSLYF,TGTGCCAGCAGCCCTGGGCGGGACTCCCTGTACTTC
TRBJ2-7,TRBV10-1,TRBD1,-,CASSPGTGPYEQYF,TGCGCCAGCAGCCCCGGGACAGGGCCCTACGAGCAGTACTTC
TRBJ1-1,TRBV20-1,-,-,CSASGGREVEAFF,TGCAGTGCTAGTGGGGGGCGAGAGGTTGAAGCTTTCTTT
TRBJ1-2,TRBV7-9,-,-,CASSLGLNYGYTF,TGTGCCAGCAGCTTGGGACTCAACTATGGCTACACCTTC
TRBJ1-2,TRBV12-3/TRBV12-4,-,-,CASSFSENYGYTF,TGTGCCAGCAGTTTTTCCGAGAACTATGGCTACACCTTC
TRBJ1-1,TRBV6-1,TRBD1,-,CASSEFGTVVMNTEAFF,TGTGCCAGCAGTGAATTTGGGACAGTGGTTATGAACACTGAAGCTTTCTTT